This T cell receptor (beta chain) is drawn from a study of molecular identifiers for immune sequencing clone quantification. In preparing bulk TCR libraries, previously described methods and listed TCR primers were used. TCRdb re-derived calls from the PCR reads in MiXCR, one entry per CDR3 protein. The data contain approximately 41,000 distinct CDR3 sequences, over 15% of them seen just once; the ten biggest clones take up 0.9% to 1.2%. CDR3 length equals 14 residues. Trimming pared 1 base from V and 1 base from J, leaving 7 bases between. Germline V lookup: CDR1 SGHVS, CDR2 FNYEAQ. This clonotype was counted many times.

This receptor was identified in a human donor in good health. Some libraries in this study had Jurkat cell RNA spiked in. The sequenced sample consisted of naive CD8+ T cells from blood, with Jurkat cell RNA spiked in. The subset here: FACS-sorted CD8+CD4-CCR7+CD45RA+ naive T cells. The chain links TRBV7-6 to TRBJ1-1; D is uncertain. The CDR3 coding sequence is TGTGCCAGCAGCTTAGGAGGCTGGAACACTGAAGCTTTCTTT. This translates into CASSLGGWNTEAFF.